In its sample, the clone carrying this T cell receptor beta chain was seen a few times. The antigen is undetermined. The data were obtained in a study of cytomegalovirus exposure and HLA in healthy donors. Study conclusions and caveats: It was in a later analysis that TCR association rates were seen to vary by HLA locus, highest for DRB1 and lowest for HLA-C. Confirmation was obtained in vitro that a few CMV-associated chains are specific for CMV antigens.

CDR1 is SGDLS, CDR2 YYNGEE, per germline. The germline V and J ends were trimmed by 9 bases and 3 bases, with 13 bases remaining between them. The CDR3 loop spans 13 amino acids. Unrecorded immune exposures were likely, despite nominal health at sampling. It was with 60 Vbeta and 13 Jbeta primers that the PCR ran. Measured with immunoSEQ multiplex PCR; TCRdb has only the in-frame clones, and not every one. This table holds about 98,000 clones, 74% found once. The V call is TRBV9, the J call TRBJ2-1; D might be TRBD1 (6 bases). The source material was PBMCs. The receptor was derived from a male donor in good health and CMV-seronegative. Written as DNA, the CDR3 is TGTGCCATGGGCCGGACAGACTACAATGAGCAGTTCTTC. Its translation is CAMGRTDYNEQFF.